This T cell receptor (beta chain) appears in the sequencing data of a study of response to subunit inactivated influenza vaccine. This clonotype was found a few times. The CDR3 extends over 16 amino acids. Germline V gene data show CDR1 as SGHTA and CDR2 as FQGTGA. Deletions cut 5 bases from V and 1 base from J, with 17 bases between. Via MiXCR, TCRdb re-called the RT-PCR reads, giving one row per CDR3 protein. This repertoire shows 650,000 to 800,000 distinct CDR3 sequences, 18% found once; its top ten account for under 13%. This chain joins TRBV7-3 and TRBJ2-5; a possible D gene is TRBD1 (6 bases). The receptor was isolated from a man aged 45-60 years who received an inactivated influenza vaccine. The sequencing here drew on PBMCs from blood, taken 4 to 6 days after vaccination. CDR3 in DNA: TGTGCCAGCAGCCGGGGACATAAGTCGTCCCAAGAGACCCAGTACTTC. It is translated as CASSRGHKSSQETQYF. Full variable domain (rest looked up from reference TRBV7-3 and TRBJ2-5): GAGVSQTPSNKVTEKGKYVELRCDPISGHTALYWYRQSLGQGPEFLIYFQGTGAADDSGLPNDRFFAVRPEGSVSTLKIQRTERGDSAVYLCASSRGHKSSQETQYFGPGTRLLVL.